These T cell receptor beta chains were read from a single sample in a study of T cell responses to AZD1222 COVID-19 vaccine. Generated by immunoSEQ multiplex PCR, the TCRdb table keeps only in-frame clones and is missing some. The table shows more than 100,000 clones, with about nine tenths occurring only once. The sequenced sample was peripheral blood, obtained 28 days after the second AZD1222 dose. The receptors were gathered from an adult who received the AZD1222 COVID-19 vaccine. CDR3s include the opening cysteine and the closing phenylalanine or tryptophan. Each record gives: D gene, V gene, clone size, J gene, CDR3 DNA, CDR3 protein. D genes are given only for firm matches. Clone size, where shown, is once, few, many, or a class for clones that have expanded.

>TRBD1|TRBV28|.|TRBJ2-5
TGTGCCAGCAGTTTATGGGGTGGGACAGTAGAAGAGACCCAGTACTTC
CASSLWGGTVEETQYF
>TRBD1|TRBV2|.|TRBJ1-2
TGTGCCACAACAGGGGGTGGTGGCTACACCTTC
CATTGGGGYTF
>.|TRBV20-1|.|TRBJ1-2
TGCAGTGCTACGCAGGACCAGCTAGACACCTTC
CSATQDQLDTF
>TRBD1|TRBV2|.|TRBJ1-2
TGTGCCAGCAGTGAAAGGGGGACAGGGCAAGGCTACACCTTC
CASSERGTGQGYTF
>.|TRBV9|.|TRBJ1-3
TGTGCCAGCAGCGTAGTCGGCTCTGGAAACACCATATATTTT
CASSVVGSGNTIYF
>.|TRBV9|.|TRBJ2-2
TGTGCCAGCAGCGTAGACCCTTCCGGGGAGACCGGGGAGCTGTTTTTT
CASSVDPSGETGELFF
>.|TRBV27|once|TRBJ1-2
TGTGCCAGCAGTTTATCAGGCGGAAGCTATGGCTACACCTTC
CASSLSGGSYGYTF
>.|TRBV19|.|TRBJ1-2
TGTGCCAGTAGTATAGTGGTACAGGGTGGCTATGGCTACACCTTC
CASSIVVQGGYGYTF
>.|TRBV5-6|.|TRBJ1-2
TGTGCCACTACCCGGAGGGTACGAGGCTATGGCTACACCTTC
CATTRRVRGYGYTF
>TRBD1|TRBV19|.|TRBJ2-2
TGTGCCAGTACCAGGACAGGTCAAGCCGGGGAGCTGTTTTTT
CASTRTGQAGELFF
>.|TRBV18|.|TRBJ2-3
TGTGCCAGCTCACCGGGACCAGCTCAGGATACGCAGTATTTT
CASSPGPAQDTQYF
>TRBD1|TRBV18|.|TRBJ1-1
TGTGCCAGCTCACAGACAGGGGGGAACACTGAAGCTTTCTTT
CASSQTGGNTEAFF
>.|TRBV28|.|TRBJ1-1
TGTGCCGGCCAGGGCCTGAACACTGAAGCTTTCTTT
CAGQGLNTEAFF
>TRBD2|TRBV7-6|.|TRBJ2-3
TGTGCCAGCAGCTTAGGGCACGGGGGGGGATCGGATACGCAGTATTTT
CASSLGHGGGSDTQYF
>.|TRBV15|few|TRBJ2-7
TGTGCCACCAGCAGAGAGGGGGGCTTATACGAGCAGTACTTC
CATSREGGLYEQYF
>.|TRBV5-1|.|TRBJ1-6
TGCGCCAGCAGCTTGCTTCAGCCCGAGGCAAATTCACCCCTCCACTTT
CASSLLQPEANSPLHF
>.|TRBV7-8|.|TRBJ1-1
TGTGCCAGCAGCTGGTCGACTGACACTGAAGCTTTCTTT
CASSWSTDTEAFF
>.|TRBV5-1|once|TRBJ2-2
TGCGCCAGCAGCTTGCCAGGGGCGAACACCGGGGAGCTGTTTTTT
CASSLPGANTGELFF
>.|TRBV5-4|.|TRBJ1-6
TGTGCCAGCAGCCCCCCCCCAGGAGCAGATTCACCCCTCCACTTT
CASSPPPGADSPLHF
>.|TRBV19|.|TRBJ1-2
TGTGCCAGTAGTATAAAGGGTCTTCGCTATGGCTACACCTTC
CASSIKGLRYGYTF
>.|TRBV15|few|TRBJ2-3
TGTGCCACCAGCAGAGTACGGTACAGCACCGGTGGTACGCAGTATTTT
CATSRVRYSTGGTQYF
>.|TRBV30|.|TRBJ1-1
TGTGCCTGGAGCCTCCTTACCACCATGAACACTGAAGCTTTCTTT
CAWSLLTTMNTEAFF
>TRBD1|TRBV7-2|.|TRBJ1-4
TGTGCCAGCAGCGGCCAGGGGGGAACTAATGAAAAACTGTTTTTT
CASSGQGGTNEKLFF
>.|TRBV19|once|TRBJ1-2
TGTGCCAGTAGTATGATAAGGGCACCGTCCTATGGCTACACCTTC
CASSMIRAPSYGYTF
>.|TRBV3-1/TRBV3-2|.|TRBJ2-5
TGTGCCAGCGGGCTGGGGCATGAAGAGACCCAGTACTTC
CASGLGHEETQYF
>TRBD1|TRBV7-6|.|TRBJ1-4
TGTGCCAGCAGCACCGGGACAGCTCCTAATGAAAAACTGTTTTTT
CASSTGTAPNEKLFF
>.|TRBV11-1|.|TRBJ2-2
TGTGCCAGCAGCTTAACGCTTGGAAACACCGGGGAGCTGTTTTTT
CASSLTLGNTGELFF
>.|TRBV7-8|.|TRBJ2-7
TGTGCCAGCAGCAACAGGGGCGGGGGGTCCTACGAGCAGTACTTC
CASSNRGGGSYEQYF
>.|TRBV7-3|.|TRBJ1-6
TGTGCCAGCAGCTTAGGGGTGGGAGGAACCCTCCACTTT
CASSLGVGGTLHF
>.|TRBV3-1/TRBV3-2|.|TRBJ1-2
TGTGCCAGCAGCCAACTAAGGTACCATTTGGACTTC
CASSQLRYHLDF
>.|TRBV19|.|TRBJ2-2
TGTGCCAGTAGTGCAACAGGGCCCGGGGAGCTGTTTTTT
CASSATGPGELFF
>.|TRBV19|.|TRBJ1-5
TGTGCCAGTAGAACTCTTACCCAGCCCCAGCATTTT
CASRTLTQPQHF
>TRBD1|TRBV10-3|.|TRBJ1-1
TGTGCCATCAGCCCGACCACAGGGGTTAAAGGCAACACTGAAGCTTTCTTT
CAISPTTGVKGNTEAFF
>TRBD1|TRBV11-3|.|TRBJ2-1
TGTGCCAGCAGCCAGCACAGGGGCGATTACAATGAGCAGTTCTTC
CASSQHRGDYNEQFF
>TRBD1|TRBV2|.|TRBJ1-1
TGTGCCAACAGGGGGCTGGGCACTGAAGCTTTCTTT
CANRGLGTEAFF
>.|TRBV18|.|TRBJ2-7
TGTGCCAGCTCACCACTGGGGACCTACGAGCAGTACTTC
CASSPLGTYEQYF
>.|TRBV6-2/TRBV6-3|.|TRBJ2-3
TGTGCCAGCAGTAACCGGGCGGGAAGCACAGATACGCAGTATTTT
CASSNRAGSTDTQYF
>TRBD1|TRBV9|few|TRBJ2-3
TGTGCCAGCAGCCCGCGCACCCAAGGGACAGGGAGACGAGATACGCAGTATTTT
CASSPRTQGTGRRDTQYF
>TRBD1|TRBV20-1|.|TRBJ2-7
TGCAGTGCTAGTTTTGGGACAGGGGTCAACGAGCAGTACTTC
CSASFGTGVNEQYF
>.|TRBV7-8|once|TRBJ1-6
TGTGCCAGCAGCTTATGGGTTTTAGCGCCACCCCTCCACTTT
CASSLWVLAPPLHF
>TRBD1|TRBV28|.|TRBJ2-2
TGTGCCAGCAGTCCTCCAGGGGGCTCGGACACCGGGGAGCTGTTTTTT
CASSPPGGSDTGELFF
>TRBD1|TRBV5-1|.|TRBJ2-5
TGCGCCAGCAGCGCGGGACAGGGGGTAGCGACCCAGTACTTC
CASSAGQGVATQYF
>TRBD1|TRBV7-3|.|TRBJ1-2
TGTGCCAGCAGCTTAAGGGACAGGGGAGCGACTGGCTACACCTTC
CASSLRDRGATGYTF
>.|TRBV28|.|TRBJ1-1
TGTGCCAGCACCCCTGCGGGGGGCTCGGACACTGAAGCTTTCTTT
CASTPAGGSDTEAFF
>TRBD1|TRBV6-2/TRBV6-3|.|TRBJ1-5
TGTGCCAGCAGTTACCCATCCGGGAGGACAGGCGTTAGCAATCAGCCCCAGCATTTT
CASSYPSGRTGVSNQPQHF
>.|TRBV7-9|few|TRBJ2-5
TGTGCCAGCAGCTTTACCGGGCAGGGTCAAGAGACCCAGTACTTC
CASSFTGQGQETQYF
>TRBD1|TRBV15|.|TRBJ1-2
TGTGCCACCAGCCAACAGGGGTTACTTGCCCTTACTAACTATGGCTACACCTTC
CATSQQGLLALTNYGYTF
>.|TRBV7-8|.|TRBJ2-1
TGTGCCAGCAGCTTAGCGGGGCCGGGACTCAGCTCCTACAATGAGCAGTTCTTC
CASSLAGPGLSSYNEQFF
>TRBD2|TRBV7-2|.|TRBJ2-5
TGTGCCGGGGGGACTAGCGGGGGACACCAAGAGACCCAGTACTTC
CAGGTSGGHQETQYF
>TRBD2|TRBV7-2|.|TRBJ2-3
TGTGCCAGCAGTCCTCGAGGTAGCGGGGGGGCCGGGGATACGCAGTATTTT
CASSPRGSGGAGDTQYF
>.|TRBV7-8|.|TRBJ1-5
TGTGCCAGCAGCTTAGGTTCCCGCTCCAATCAGCCCCAGCATTTT
CASSLGSRSNQPQHF
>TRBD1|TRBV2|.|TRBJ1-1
TGTGCCAGCACTACACAGGGGAGCGAGAACACTGAAGCTTTCTTT
CASTTQGSENTEAFF